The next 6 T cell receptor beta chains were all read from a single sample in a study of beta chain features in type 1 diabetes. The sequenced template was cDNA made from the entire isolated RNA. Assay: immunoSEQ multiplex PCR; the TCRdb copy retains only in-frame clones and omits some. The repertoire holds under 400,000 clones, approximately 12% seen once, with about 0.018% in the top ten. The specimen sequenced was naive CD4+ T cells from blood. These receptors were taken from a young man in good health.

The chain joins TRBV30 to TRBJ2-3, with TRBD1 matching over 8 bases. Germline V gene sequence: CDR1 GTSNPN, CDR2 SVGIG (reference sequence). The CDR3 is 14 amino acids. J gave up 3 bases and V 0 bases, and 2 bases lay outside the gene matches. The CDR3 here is CAWSVDRGTDTQYF. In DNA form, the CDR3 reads TGTGCCTGGAGTGTAGACAGGGGAACAGATACGCAGTATTTT.

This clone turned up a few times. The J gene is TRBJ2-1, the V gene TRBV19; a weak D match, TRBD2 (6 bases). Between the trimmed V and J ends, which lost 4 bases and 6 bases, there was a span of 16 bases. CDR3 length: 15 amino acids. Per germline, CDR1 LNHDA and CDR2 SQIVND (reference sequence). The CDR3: CASSTGTGGTNEQFF. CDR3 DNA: TGTGCCAGTAGTACGGGGACTGGGGGGACCAATGAGCAGTTCTTC.

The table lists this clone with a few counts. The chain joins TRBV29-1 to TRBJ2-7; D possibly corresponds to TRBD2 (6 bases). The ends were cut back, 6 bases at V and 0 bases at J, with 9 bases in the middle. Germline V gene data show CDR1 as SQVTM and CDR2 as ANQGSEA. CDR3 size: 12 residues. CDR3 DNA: TGCAGCGTGCGCGGGATCTCCTACGAGCAGTACTTC. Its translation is CSVRGISYEQYF.

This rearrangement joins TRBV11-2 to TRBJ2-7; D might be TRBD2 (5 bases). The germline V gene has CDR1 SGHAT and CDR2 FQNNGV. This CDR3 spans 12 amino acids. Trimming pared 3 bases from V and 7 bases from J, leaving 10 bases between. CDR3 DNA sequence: TGTGCCAGCAGCTTGCACCGCGGGGAGCAGTACTTC. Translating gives CASSLHRGEQYF.

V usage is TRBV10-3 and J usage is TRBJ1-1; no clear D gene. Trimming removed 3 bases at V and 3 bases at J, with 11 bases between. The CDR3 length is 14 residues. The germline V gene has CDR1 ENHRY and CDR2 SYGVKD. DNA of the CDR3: TGTGCCATCAGTGAAGCGGGGAAGGACACTGAAGCTTTCTTT. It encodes CAISEAGKDTEAFF.

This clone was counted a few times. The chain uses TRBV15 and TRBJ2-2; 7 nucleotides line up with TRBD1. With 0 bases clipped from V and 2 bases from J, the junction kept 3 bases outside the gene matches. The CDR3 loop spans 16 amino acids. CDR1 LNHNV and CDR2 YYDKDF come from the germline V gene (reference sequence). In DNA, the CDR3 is TGTGCCACCAGCAGAGAAAACAGGGGCAACACCGGGGAGCTGTTTTTT. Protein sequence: CATSRENRGNTGELFF.